The present T cell receptor (beta chain) was sequenced within a study of human T cells and chemical hapten exposure. There are 9 residues in the CDR3. The library put unique molecular identifiers onto individual cDNA molecules. How the authors handled the data: A per-sample median of roughly 97,000 TCRs was observed, with a range of about 23,224 to 700,000. MiXCR, run by TCRdb on the RACE reads, gives a single entry per CDR3 protein. The V and J calls and clone size are TCRdb's, not the authors'. This sample yields some 45,000 distinct CDR3 sequences, of which about 8.9% are seen a single time; 15% belongs to the top ten. This clonotype has ten or more counts. The sample's time point: patch test 2, 6 weeks after DPC sensitization. Treatment meaning: therapeutic diphenylcyclopropenone sensitization with weekly scalp DPC. Only after blood had been drawn was each patch test applied. The template was total RNA from unfractionated whole blood.

V is TRBV21-1 and J is TRBJ1-2; the table assigns TRBD1, which was not confirmed against the DNA. TRBV21-1 is a listed pseudogene. Sequenced material: whole blood, taken in connection with sensitization to the hapten diphenylcyclopropenone (DPC). This TCR came from a woman in her thirties or forties with alopecia areata. Some clones in this sample may be carry-over from other donors' samples. The DNA of the CDR3 is TGTGCCAGCAGCAACTACAGGGGGTTC. This encodes CASSNYRGF.